The present T cell receptor (beta chain) was sequenced within a study of shared clonotypes between healthy human individuals. The germline gives CDR1 SGHTA, CDR2 FQGNSA. Trimming cost V 4 bases and J 0 bases; bases outside gene matches: 6. The CDR3 spans 16 residues. Replicate PCRs run on sorted subsets employed 200 ng DNA, 25,000 to 35,000 T cell genomes. Per the study methods: Junction-only sequences produced by ImmunoSEQ had no quality scores, so filtering differed. The repertoire was sequenced with immunoSEQ multiplex PCR; TCRdb's copy has only in-frame clones and lacks some. That table furnishes V, J and clone size, whereas the DNA furnished D and trimming. Of over a million clones in the sample, about 96% were seen once.

This TCR was sampled from a man aged 25-45 years in good health. The V and J genes are TRBV7-2 and TRBJ2-1; 7 positions agree with TRBD2. Sample: naive CD4+ T cells sorted from blood. Subset: CD45RA+ positively selected. In DNA form, the CDR3 reads TGTGCCAGCAGCTGGCGGGAGCTCCCCTCCTACAATGAGCAGTTCTTC. Its translation: CASSWRELPSYNEQFF. Full variable domain (rest looked up from reference TRBV7-2 and TRBJ2-1): GAGVSQSPSNKVTEKGKDVELRCDPISGHTALYWYRQSLGQGLEFLIYFQGNSAPDKSGLPSDRFSAERTGGSVSTLTIQRTQQEDSAVYLCASSWRELPSYNEQFFGPGTRLTVL.